The rows below give T cell receptor beta chains drawn from one sample of a study of blood T cell repertoires in COVID-19. Using immunoSEQ multiplex PCR, the repertoire was profiled, and TCRdb retains in-frame clones only, with some absent. In the table there are 200,000 to 300,000 clones, 65% to 85% of which are singletons. Source material: peripheral blood. The source is a middle-aged man with acute or convalescent COVID-19. The CDR3 runs from the conserved cysteine through the conserved F or W. A D gene is named only where the DNA matches it firmly. Rows may omit the clone size; those that give it use once, few, many or a size class.

TRBV11-3,TRBJ2-2,once,TRBD1,CASSWGTGRPGELFF,TGTGCCAGCAGCTGGGGGACAGGGAGGCCCGGGGAGCTGTTTTTT
TRBV5-1,TRBJ1-2,-,-,CASSVVQGGGYTF,TGCGCCAGCAGCGTAGTTCAGGGAGGTGGCTACACCTTC
TRBV6-1,TRBJ1-5,-,-,CASSEWRPQHF,TGTGCCAGCAGTGAATGGAGGCCCCAGCATTTT
TRBV7-8,TRBJ2-5,-,TRBD2,CASSLVGLAGIMTQYF,TGTGCCAGCAGCTTAGTAGGACTAGCGGGAATCATGACCCAGTACTTC
TRBV7-9,TRBJ1-2,-,-,CASSFQESGYTF,TGTGCCAGCAGCTTCCAAGAGAGCGGCTACACCTTC
TRBV2,TRBJ2-3,few,TRBD2,CASSYQRGSTDTQYF,TGTGCCAGCAGTTACCAGCGGGGAAGCACAGATACGCAGTATTTT
TRBV28,TRBJ2-7,-,-,CASSQPGTRHEQYF,TGTGCCAGCAGTCAGCCGGGAACGAGACACGAGCAGTACTTC
TRBV4-1,TRBJ2-7,-,TRBD1,CASSGVGDRAYEQYF,TGCGCCAGCAGCGGGGTGGGGGACAGAGCCTACGAGCAGTACTTC
TRBV6-5,TRBJ1-1,-,-,CASSRLTLNTEAFF,TGTGCCAGCAGTCGACTCACCCTGAACACTGAAGCTTTCTTT
TRBV5-1,TRBJ2-7,-,-,CASSFSLEPPYEQYF,TGCGCCAGCAGCTTTTCTCTAGAACCACCCTACGAGCAGTACTTC
TRBV18,TRBJ1-4,-,-,CASSPPLGGNEKLFF,TGTGCCAGCTCACCACCGTTGGGGGGTAATGAAAAACTGTTTTTT
TRBV5-4,TRBJ1-2,once,TRBD1,CASSWGTGKSIYGYTF,TGTGCCAGCAGCTGGGGGACAGGGAAATCTATCTATGGCTACACCTTC
TRBV18,TRBJ2-1,-,TRBD1,CASSTQGSNEQFF,TGTGCCAGCTCGACACAGGGGTCCAATGAGCAGTTCTTC
TRBV14,TRBJ2-7,-,TRBD1,CASSRLQGANYEQYF,TGTGCCAGCAGCCGCTTACAGGGGGCGAACTACGAGCAGTACTTC
TRBV2,TRBJ2-5,-,TRBD2,CASSVQGGGQETQYF,TGTGCCAGCAGTGTGCAAGGCGGGGGGCAAGAGACCCAGTACTTC
TRBV10-3,TRBJ2-3,-,-,CASRTLGGTDTQYF,TGTGCCTCCCGTACCTTAGGGGGCACAGATACGCAGTATTTT
TRBV6-1,TRBJ1-5,-,-,CASSEAGQGGRQPQHF,TGTGCCAGCAGTGAAGCGGGGCAGGGCGGTCGTCAGCCCCAGCATTTT
TRBV18,TRBJ1-3,-,-,CASSRGPGSGNTIYF,TGTGCCAGCTCCCGCGGGCCCGGCTCTGGAAACACCATATATTTT
TRBV11-2,TRBJ1-2,once,TRBD1,CASSLGQGSGYTF,TGTGCCAGCAGCTTGGGACAGGGTAGTGGCTACACCTTC
TRBV7-9,TRBJ1-2,-,-,CASRDGGQYGYTF,TGTGCCAGCCGGGACGGCGGACAGTACGGCTACACCTTC
TRBV4-2,TRBJ1-3,-,-,CASSQDPSGRGNTIYF,TGTGCCAGCAGCCAAGACCCCTCTGGGCGTGGAAACACCATATATTTT
TRBV4-1,TRBJ2-2,few,-,CASSPQGLITGELFF,TGCGCCAGCAGCCCACAGGGACTAATCACCGGGGAGCTGTTTTTT
TRBV5-6,TRBJ2-1,-,TRBD2,CASSSGLAGSYNEQFF,TGTGCCAGCAGTTCGGGACTAGCGGGTTCCTACAATGAGCAGTTCTTC
TRBV7-2,TRBJ2-2,-,TRBD2,CASSLDGNGREELFF,TGTGCCAGCAGCTTAGACGGGAACGGGAGGGAGGAGCTGTTTTTT